This record looks at one T cell receptor beta chain sequence and its context. Its antigen is unknown. This record comes from a study of cytomegalovirus exposure and HLA in healthy donors. Findings and limits, study-wide: Reports credit the classifier with highly specific, highly sensitive diagnosis of cytomegalovirus status.

Assay used: immunoSEQ multiplex PCR; TCRdb lists only in-frame clones, some missing. The sample has approximately 280,000 clones, 65% to 90% seen once. The junction had 9 bases not matched to a gene; V was cut back by 0 bases and J by 0 bases. Germline V gene sequence: CDR1 GTSNPN, CDR2 SVGIG (reference sequence). This CDR3 is built from 19 residues. The TCR was taken from a woman in her late teens or twenties in good health and CMV-seronegative. Sequencing was carried out using PBMCs. The chain combines TRBV30 with TRBJ2-6; the match to TRBD1 covers 9 bases. CDR3 DNA sequence: TGTGCCTGGAGTGTACTACGAACAGGGGGCCCCTCTGGGGCCAACGTCCTGACTTTC. Amino acid sequence: CAWSVLRTGGPSGANVLTF. The whole variable domain, filled in from reference TRBV30 and TRBJ2-6, reads SQTIHQWPATLVQPVGSPLSLECTVEGTSNPNLYWYRQAAGRGLQLLFYSVGIGQISSEVPQNLSASRPQDRQFILSSKKLLLSDSGFYLCAWSVLRTGGPSGANVLTFGAGSRLTVL.